The rows below give T cell receptor beta chains drawn from one sample of a study of CD8+ T cells in alopecia areata. Sequenced by immunoSEQ multiplex PCR; TCRdb stores in-frame clones only, minus some. The table records roughly 120,000 clones, roughly 68% of them present only once. The material sequenced was CD4+ T cells sorted from blood. Every receptor here comes from a human donor in good health. CDR3s include the opening cysteine and the closing phenylalanine or tryptophan. The D gene is left open where the match is weak. A clone size is listed for some rows: how often the clone was seen (once, few, many), or a class if it is expanded.

13 - TRBJ2-3 - TRBV29-1 CSVEGGRAHTQYF TGCAGCGTTGAGGGGGGGCGGGCTCATACGCAGTATTTT
16 - TRBJ1-1 - TRBV4-2 CAGSQGTKRPNTEAFF TGTGCCGGCAGCCAAGGGACAAAGCGCCCGAACACTGAAGCTTTCTTT
11 - TRBJ2-1 - TRBV20-1 CSAEPHNEQFF TGCAGTGCCGAACCGCACAATGAGCAGTTCTTC
13 - TRBJ1-2 - TRBV27 CASSLGPQYGYTF TGTGCCAGCAGTTTAGGCCCCCAATATGGCTACACCTTC
11 - TRBJ2-4 few TRBV29-1 CSVVRKNIQYF TGCAGCGTTGTGAGGAAAAACATTCAGTACTTC
13 TRBD1 TRBJ2-5 - TRBV6-6 CASSTQGSETQYF TGTGCCAGCAGTACACAGGGGTCGGAGACCCAGTACTTC
14 TRBD1 TRBJ1-6 - TRBV30 CACATGGYNSPLHF TGTGCCTGCGCGACAGGGGGCTATAATTCACCCCTCCACTTT
14 TRBD1 TRBJ1-1 few TRBV18 CASSPDRVLSEAFF TGTGCCAGCTCACCAGACAGGGTTTTGTCTGAAGCTTTCTTT
13 - TRBJ2-3 - TRBV6-6 CASGGRSTDTQYF TGTGCCAGCGGGGGCAGAAGCACAGATACGCAGTATTTT
14 - TRBJ1-6 - TRBV11-2 CASSPVVNNSPLHF TGTGCCAGCAGCCCAGTGGTGAATAATTCACCCCTCCACTTT
9 - TRBJ2-7 - TRBV20-1 CSAGDAQYF TGCAGTGCCGGGGACGCGCAGTACTTC
12 - TRBJ2-7 few TRBV6-1 CASSARGVKQYF TGTGCCAGCAGCGCAAGGGGTGTCAAGCAGTACTTC
15 TRBD2 TRBJ2-4 few TRBV25-1 CASSDAGGAGNIQYF TGTGCCAGCAGCGACGCGGGGGGGGCTGGAAACATTCAGTACTTC
16 - TRBJ1-2 - TRBV25-1 CASSGFPGGGSEGYTF TGTGCCAGCAGTGGCTTCCCGGGAGGAGGGTCGGAAGGCTACACCTTC
16 TRBD1 TRBJ2-7 - TRBV7-2 CASSFAAGTGTYEQYF TGTGCCAGCAGCTTCGCCGCCGGGACAGGGACTTACGAGCAGTACTTC
14 - TRBJ1-3 - TRBV7-8 CASSLRDSGNTIYF TGTGCCAGCAGCTTGAGGGATTCTGGAAACACCATATATTTT
12 TRBD1 TRBJ1-1 - TRBV4-1 CASSHTGGRAFF TGCGCCAGCAGCCACACAGGGGGCCGAGCTTTCTTT
14 TRBD1 TRBJ1-2 - TRBV29-1 CSVEGGTGAYGYTF TGCAGCGTTGAAGGGGGGACAGGGGCCTATGGCTACACCTTC
13 - TRBJ1-1 - TRBV29-1 CSAASGSRTEAFF TGCAGCGCGGCATCCGGGAGTAGGACTGAAGCTTTCTTT
15 - TRBJ1-5 once TRBV7-8 CASSLGPAAHQPQHF TGTGCCAGCAGCTTAGGGCCTGCCGCCCATCAGCCCCAGCATTTT
12 - TRBJ2-5 - TRBV2 CASQEFQETQYF TGTGCCAGCCAAGAATTTCAAGAGACCCAGTACTTC
14 - TRBJ2-7 - TRBV27 CASSSRTETYEQYF TGTGCCAGCAGTTCGCGGACGGAGACTTACGAGCAGTACTTC